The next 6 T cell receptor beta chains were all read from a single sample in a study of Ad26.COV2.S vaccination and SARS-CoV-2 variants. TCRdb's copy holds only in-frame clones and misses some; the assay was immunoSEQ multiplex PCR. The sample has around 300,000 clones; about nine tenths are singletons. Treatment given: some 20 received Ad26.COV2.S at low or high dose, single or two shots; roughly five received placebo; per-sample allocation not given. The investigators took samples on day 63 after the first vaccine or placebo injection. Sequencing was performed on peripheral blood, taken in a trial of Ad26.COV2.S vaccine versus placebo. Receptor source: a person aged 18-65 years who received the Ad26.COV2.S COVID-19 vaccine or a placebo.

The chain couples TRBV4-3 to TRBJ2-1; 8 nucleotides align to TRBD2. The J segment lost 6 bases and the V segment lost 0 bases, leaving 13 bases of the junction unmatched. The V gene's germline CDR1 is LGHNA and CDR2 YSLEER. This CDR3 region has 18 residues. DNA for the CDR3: TGCGCCAGCAGCCAAGAAACACCCGCGGGGGGACCGAGCAATGAGCAGTTCTTC. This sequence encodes CASSQETPAGGPSNEQFF.

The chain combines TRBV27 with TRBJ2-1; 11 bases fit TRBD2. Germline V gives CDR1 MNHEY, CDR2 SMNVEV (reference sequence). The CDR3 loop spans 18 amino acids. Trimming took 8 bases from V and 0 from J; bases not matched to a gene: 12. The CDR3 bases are TGTGCCAGCTCTATATCTAGCGGGGGGCCAAGCTCCTACAATGAGCAGTTCTTC. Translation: CASSISSGGPSSYNEQFF.

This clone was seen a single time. CDR3 protein: CASAQGTNTEAFF. CDR3 DNA: TGTGCCAGCGCACAGGGGACGAACACTGAAGCTTTCTTT. V is TRBV18 and J is TRBJ1-1; TRBD1 matches at 7 bases. CDR1 is KGHSH, CDR2 LQKENI, per germline. The CDR3 spans 13 residues. The V segment lost 8 bases and the J segment 1 base; nucleotides outside the gene matches: 4.

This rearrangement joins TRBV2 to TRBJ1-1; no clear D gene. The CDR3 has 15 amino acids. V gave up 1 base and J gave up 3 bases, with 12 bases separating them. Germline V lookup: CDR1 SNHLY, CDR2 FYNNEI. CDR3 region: CASSEVEGTDTEAFF. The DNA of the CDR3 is TGTGCCAGCAGTGAAGTGGAGGGCACGGACACTGAAGCTTTCTTT. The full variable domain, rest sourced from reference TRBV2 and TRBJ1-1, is EPEVTQTPSHQVTQMGQEVILRCVPISNHLYFYWYRQILGQKVEFLVSFYNNEISEKSEIFDDQFSVERPDGSNFTLKIRSTKLEDSAMYFCASSEVEGTDTEAFFGQGTRLTVV.

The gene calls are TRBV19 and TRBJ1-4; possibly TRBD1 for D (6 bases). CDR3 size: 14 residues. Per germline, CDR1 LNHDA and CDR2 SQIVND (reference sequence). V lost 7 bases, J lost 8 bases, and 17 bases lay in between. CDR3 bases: TGTGCCAGTACCCCACAGGGAGGAGGCGAAAAACTGTTTTTT. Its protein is CASTPQGGGEKLFF.

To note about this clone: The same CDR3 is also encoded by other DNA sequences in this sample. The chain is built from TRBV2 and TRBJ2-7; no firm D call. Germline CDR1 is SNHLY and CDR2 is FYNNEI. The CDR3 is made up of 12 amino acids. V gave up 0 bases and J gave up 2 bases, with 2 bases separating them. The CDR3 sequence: CASSEAPYEQYF. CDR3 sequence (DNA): TGTGCCAGCAGTGAAGCGCCCTACGAGCAGTACTTC.